The 21 T cell receptor beta chains in this list originate from one sample, sequenced in a study of cytomegalovirus exposure and HLA in healthy donors (dated by TCRdb to 2017 to 2019). To prepare the library, the immunoSEQ multiplex PCR assay was applied. A mixture of 60 forward primers for TCR Vbeta segments and 13 reverse primers for TCR Jbeta segments was used in the multiplex PCR. The table comes from immuneACCESS by way of TCRdb, which keeps in-frame sequences with V and J called. Part of the clones is missing from these tables; in studies checked, under half for an unresolved V gene and the rest for unknown reasons. Present in this sample are 150,000 to 200,000 clones, approximately 82% of which were seen just once. The ten largest clonotypes hold 4.9% of the sample. Source material: PBMCs. Receptors were obtained from a male donor in good health and CMV-seronegative.

The genes are TRBV5-1 and TRBJ2-3; D is perhaps TRBD2 (7 bases). Between the trimmed V and J ends, which lost 5 bases and 0 bases, there was a span of 16 bases. The germline CDR1 and CDR2 sequences are SGHRS and YFSETQ. This CDR3 is 16 amino acids long. This chain's CDR3 is CASSRGGQGSTDTQYF. In nucleotides, the CDR3 is TGCGCCAGCAGTAGGGGGGGACAAGGCAGCACAGATACGCAGTATTTT. The complete variable domain, with remaining parts taken from reference TRBV5-1 and TRBJ2-3, reads KAGVTQTPRYLIKTRGQQVTLSCSPISGHRSVSWYQQTPGQGLQFLFEYFSETQRNKGNFPGRFSGRQFSNSRSEMNVSTLELGDSALYLCASSRGGQGSTDTQYFGPGTRLTVL.

The V gene is TRBV5-4, the J gene TRBJ2-4; a weak D match, TRBD2 (7 bases). This CDR3 region has 15 residues. Per germline, CDR1 SGHNT and CDR2 YYREEE (reference sequence). V was pared by 0 bases and J by 5 bases, with 12 bases between. CDR3 region: CASSLVGGGQNIQYF. CDR3 bases: TGTGCCAGCAGCTTGGTTGGGGGGGGCCAAAACATTCAGTACTTC.

The chain links TRBV7-9 to TRBJ2-1; 7 nucleotides line up with TRBD2. CDR1 is SEHNR and CDR2 is FQNEAQ in the germline V gene (reference sequence). This CDR3 is built from 15 residues. Trimming cost V 5 bases and J 9 bases; bases outside gene matches: 13. CDR3 DNA sequence: TGTGCCAGCAGCCGCTGGCGGGAGATCCCCAGTGAGCAGTTCTTC. Its protein is CASSRWREIPSEQFF.

The chain uses TRBV5-6 and TRBJ2-7, with 11 bases that match TRBD2. V lost 3 bases to trimming and J lost 1 base; unmatched junction nucleotides: 3. The CDR3 extends over 15 amino acids. Germline-derived CDR1 and CDR2 are SGHDT and YYEEEE. The CDR3 DNA reads as TGTGCCAGCAGCTCGGGACTAGCGGAGTCCTACGAGCAGTACTTC. Its protein is CASSSGLAESYEQYF.

The chain links TRBV6-6 to TRBJ2-7, with 9 bases that match TRBD2. The CDR3 is 12 residues long. Looked up from germline, CDR1 is MNHNY and CDR2 is SVGAGI (reference sequence). Trimming cost V 9 bases and J 9 bases; bases outside gene matches: 9. CDR3: CASGGGAGWQYF. The CDR3 nucleotides read TGTGCCAGTGGCGGGGGGGCGGGTTGGCAGTACTTC.

The chain couples TRBV5-1 to TRBJ2-5, with D perhaps matching TRBD2 (6 bases). From germline, CDR1 is SGHRS and CDR2 YFSETQ. Trimming took off 7 bases at V and 6 bases at J, with 19 bases between the two ends. The CDR3 contains 14 residues. Written as DNA, the CDR3 is TGCGCCAGCGGAGTGGGGGACTCTAAGAAGACCCAGTACTTC. It encodes CASGVGDSKKTQYF.

The rearrangement joins TRBV4-1 to TRBJ2-5; perhaps TRBD2 as D (6 bases). Germline CDR1 reads MGHRA; CDR2 reads YSYEKL. This CDR3 contains 18 residues. V lost 4 bases and J 0 bases, leaving 21 bases between the germline ends. CDR3 nucleotides: TGCGCCAGCAGCCCCGGGACTTCTCTTAGTATATACCAAGAGACCCAGTACTTC. This gives the protein CASSPGTSLSIYQETQYF.

The chain combines TRBV6-1 with TRBJ2-4; 7 positions agree with TRBD1. V was clipped by 7 bases and J by 8 bases; unmatched bases: 11. The CDR3 is made up of 14 amino acids. Per the germline V gene, CDR1 is MNHNS and CDR2 is SASEGT. CDR3 region: CASTRRTGVDIQYF. The DNA of the CDR3 is TGTGCCAGCACCAGACGAACAGGGGTAGACATTCAGTACTTC.

The CDR3 DNA sequence: TGTGCCACCAGCAGGCCTAGCGGGGACAATGAGCAGTTCTTC. Its protein is CATSRPSGDNEQFF. The rearrangement joins TRBV15 to TRBJ2-1, with 9 bases matching TRBD2. With 3 bases clipped from V and 5 bases from J, the junction kept 2 bases outside the gene matches. Germline V CDR1 and CDR2: LNHNV, YYDKDF (reference sequence). The CDR3 loop spans 14 amino acids.

This clone was detected a few times. V gene TRBV29-1 combines with J gene TRBJ1-1, with 8 bases that match TRBD1. The CDR3 runs 14 residues. Germline CDR1 SQVTM, CDR2 ANQGSEA. V dropped 6 bases and J dropped 4; count of bases not matched to a gene: 10. CDR3 sequence: CSVTTGGYGTEAFF. Written as DNA, the CDR3 is TGCAGCGTCACAACAGGGGGTTATGGCACTGAAGCTTTCTTT.

This clone has a single count. This specimen includes other DNA sequences encoding the same CDR3. The chain joins TRBV10-3 to TRBJ2-4, with a weak D call TRBD1 (5 bases). V was pared by 3 bases and J by 2 bases, with 11 bases between. The CDR3 runs to 15 residues. Germline V gene sequence: CDR1 ENHRY, CDR2 SYGVKD. The CDR3 here is CAISDGQGTKNIQYF. CDR3 bases: TGTGCCATCAGTGACGGGCAGGGAACCAAAAACATTCAGTACTTC.

The chain combines TRBV15 with TRBJ1-3, with D possibly TRBD1 on 5 matching bases. Germline V gene lookup returns CDR1 LNHNV and CDR2 YYDKDF (reference sequence). The CDR3 consists of 15 residues. V was pared by 1 base and J by 2 bases, with 9 bases between. This CDR3 reads CATSRGGDAGNTIYF. In DNA, the CDR3 is TGTGCCACCAGCAGAGGGGGGGATGCTGGAAACACCATATATTTT.

V is TRBV7-9 and J is TRBJ2-5; TRBD2 agrees at 7 bases. CDR3 size: 14 residues. The V and J ends lost 0 bases and 5 bases, in that order; junction bases with no gene match: 3. CDR1 and CDR2 from the germline V gene are SEHNR and FQNEAQ (reference sequence). The CDR3 region has the DNA TGTGCCAGCAGCTTAGCGCTACTAGCGGAGACCCAGTACTTC. This gives the protein CASSLALLAETQYF.

The rearrangement joins TRBV12-5 to TRBJ1-2, with D perhaps matching TRBD1 (5 bases). Between the trimmed V and J ends, which lost 5 bases and 4 bases, there was a span of 14 bases. CDR1 and CDR2 (germline): LGHNT, FRNRAP. This CDR3 contains 14 residues. The CDR3 region is CASGIRDGSYGYTF. In nucleotides, the CDR3 is TGTGCTAGTGGTATCCGGGACGGGAGCTATGGCTACACCTTC.

This clone was observed once. The chain uses TRBV5-1 and TRBJ1-4; D is uncertain. CDR3 size: 14 residues. V lost 3 bases, J lost 10 bases, and 16 bases lay in between. Per the germline V gene, CDR1 is SGHRS and CDR2 is YFSETQ. The CDR3 protein is CASSSEPGGGKLFF. In nucleotides, the CDR3 is TGCGCCAGCAGCTCAGAGCCCGGCGGTGGAAAACTGTTTTTT.

V and J are TRBV6-5 and TRBJ2-3; the match to TRBD2 covers 8 bases. V was pared by 10 bases and J by 4 bases, with 10 bases of the junction left unmatched. Germline V gene sequence: CDR1 MNHEY, CDR2 SVGAGI. The CDR3 length is 14 residues. The CDR3 nucleotides are TGTGCCACCCGAGGTAGCGGGGACTCAGATACGCAGTATTTT. The encoded protein is CATRGSGDSDTQYF.

This chain uses TRBV5-5 with TRBJ2-1, with 9 bases that match TRBD1. This CDR3 has 13 residues. Germline-derived CDR1 and CDR2 are SGHKS and YYEKEE (reference sequence). Germline trimming cut 4 bases from V and 8 bases from J; bases unmatched to any gene: 4. In nucleotides, the CDR3 is TGTGCCAGCAGCCGGACAGGGGTGCATGAGCAGTTCTTC. This encodes CASSRTGVHEQFF.

The genes are TRBV28 and TRBJ2-2, with D tentatively TRBD2 (6 bases). Germline V CDR1 and CDR2: MDHEN, SYDVKM. The CDR3 contains 14 residues. The CDR3 sequence is CAIQAGSNTGELFF. The CDR3 DNA reads TGTGCGATCCAGGCGGGGTCAAACACCGGGGAGCTGTTTTTT. Full variable domain (remainder filled in from reference TRBV28 and TRBJ2-2): DVKVTQSSRYLVKRTGEKVFLECVQDMDHENMFWYRQDPGLGLRLIYFSYDVKMKEKGDIPEGYSVSREKKERFSLILESASTNQTSMYLCAIQAGSNTGELFFGEGSRLTVL.

This clone was detected a few times. The chain recombines TRBV27 with TRBJ1-1; possibly TRBD1 for D (5 bases). Germline loops: CDR1 MNHEY, CDR2 SMNVEV (reference sequence). Trimming took 3 bases from V and 4 from J, leaving 9 bases between them. The CDR3 runs to 13 residues. CDR3 loop: CASSFGGGTEAFF. In DNA, the CDR3 is TGTGCCAGCAGTTTCGGCGGGGGCACTGAAGCTTTCTTT.

V and J are TRBV6-1 and TRBJ2-6; unclear D gene. V lost 3 bases to trimming and J lost 2 bases, with 8 bases between them. Germline V gene data show CDR1 as MNHNS and CDR2 as SASEGT. This CDR3 contains 15 residues. The CDR3 loop is CASSEQSAGANVLTF. CDR3 nucleotide sequence: TGTGCCAGCAGTGAGCAAAGCGCTGGGGCCAACGTCCTGACTTTC.

This clone was found once. V gene TRBV4-3 combines with J gene TRBJ2-7, with TRBD2 matching 8 bases. Germline loops: CDR1 LGHNA, CDR2 YSLEER. The CDR3 spans 15 residues. With 1 base clipped from V and 6 bases from J, the junction kept 8 bases outside the gene matches. The CDR3 region is CASSQGGAGDSEQYF. CDR3 coding DNA: TGCGCCAGCAGCCAAGGGGGAGCGGGAGATTCCGAGCAGTACTTC.